This TCR beta chain was sequenced for a study of tumor and adjacent non-tumor tissue in lung cancer. Across the whole study: The patients, around 9 men and roughly 5 women, were roughly 30 to 80 with stage I to III disease.

The library came from three nested PCR rounds adapted from ARM-PCR protocols. A single record per CDR3 protein comes from TCRdb applying MiXCR to the multiplex PCR reads. In the table there are about 60,000 distinct CDR3 sequences, more than 55% of which are singletons. RNA was extracted from bulk tissue without any cell sorting. This non-tumor lung sample came from over 3 cm beyond the tumor edge. Chemotherapy-naive patients with new lung cancer underwent thoracic surgery in China, August–November 2014. Study outcomes and limitations: Compared with tumor, normal lung showed significantly lower TCR diversity.

Comments on this clonotype: The antigen is not known. A read error may produce the germline difference seen at one junction end.

The sequenced sample was distant non-tumor lung tissue. This receptor was obtained from a man in his 70s with non-small cell lung cancer.

The CDR3 loop is CASSLKGHGFQGTQYF. CDR3 nucleotide sequence: TGTGCCAGCAGCTTAAAGGGACATGGGTTCCAAGGGACCCAGTACTTC. This sequence joins TRBV11-3 and TRBJ2-5; D perhaps matches TRBD1 (6 bases). The CDR3 is made up of 16 amino acids. Looked up from germline, CDR1 is SGHNT and CDR2 is YENEEA.